This TCR beta chain derives from a study of early T cells in non-severe SARS-CoV-2 infection. Study findings and constraints: Anti-spike CD8 specificities were favored by VDJdb matching, whose results missed private and CD4 specificities.

In regard to this clonotype: The antigen is undetermined.

The V segment lost 10 bases and the J segment 2 bases; nucleotides outside the gene matches: 5. This CDR3 contains 13 residues. Germline V lookup: CDR1 SEHNR, CDR2 FQNEAQ (reference sequence). TCRdb used MiXCR to reprocess the 5' RACE reads, holding one entry per CDR3 protein. The sample has tens of thousands of distinct CDR3 sequences, under 8% seen once; the top ten hold 4.5% to 6%. Sequencing was performed on whole blood, taken at baseline. The receptor comes from an adult who was a healthcare worker with PCR-confirmed SARS-CoV-2 infection or an uninfected control (not recorded which). V gene TRBV7-9 combines with J gene TRBJ2-1; TRBD1 agrees at 7 bases. The CDR3 nucleotides read TGTGCCACTAGACAGGGCACCTACAATGAGCAGTTCTTC. Its protein product is CATRQGTYNEQFF.